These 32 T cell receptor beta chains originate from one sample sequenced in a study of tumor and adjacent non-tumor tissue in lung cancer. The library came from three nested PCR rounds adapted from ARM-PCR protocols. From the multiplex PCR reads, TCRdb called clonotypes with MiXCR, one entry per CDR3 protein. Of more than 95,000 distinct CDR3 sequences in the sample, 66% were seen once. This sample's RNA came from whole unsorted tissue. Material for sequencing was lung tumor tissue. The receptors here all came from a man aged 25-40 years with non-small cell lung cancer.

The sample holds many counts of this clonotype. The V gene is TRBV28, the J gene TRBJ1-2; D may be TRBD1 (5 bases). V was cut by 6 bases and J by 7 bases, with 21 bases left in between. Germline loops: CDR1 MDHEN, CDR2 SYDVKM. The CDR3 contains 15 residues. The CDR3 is CASSKEAGMAAGYTF. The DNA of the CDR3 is TGTGCCAGCAGCAAGGAGGCAGGGATGGCGGCTGGCTACACCTTC.

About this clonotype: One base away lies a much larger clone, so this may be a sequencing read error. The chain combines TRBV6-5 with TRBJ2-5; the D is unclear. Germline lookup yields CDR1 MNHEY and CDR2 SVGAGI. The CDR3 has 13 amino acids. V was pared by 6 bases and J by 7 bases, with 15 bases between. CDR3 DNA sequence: TGTGCCAGCAGCCCCCCTGGGCGAGCGACCCAGTACTTC. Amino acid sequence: CASSPPGRATQYF.

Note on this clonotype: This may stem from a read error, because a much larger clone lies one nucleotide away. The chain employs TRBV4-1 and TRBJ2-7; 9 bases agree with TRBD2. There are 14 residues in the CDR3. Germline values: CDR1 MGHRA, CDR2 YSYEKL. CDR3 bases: TGCGCCAGCAGCCAAGTCTTAGCGGGGGACGAGCTGTACTTC. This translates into CASSQVLAGDELYF.

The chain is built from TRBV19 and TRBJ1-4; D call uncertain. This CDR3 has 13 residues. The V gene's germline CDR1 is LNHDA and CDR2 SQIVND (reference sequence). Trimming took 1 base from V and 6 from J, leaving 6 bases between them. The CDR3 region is CASSIAVDEKLFF. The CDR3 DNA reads TGTGCCAGTAGTATAGCAGTGGATGAAAAACTGTTTTTT.

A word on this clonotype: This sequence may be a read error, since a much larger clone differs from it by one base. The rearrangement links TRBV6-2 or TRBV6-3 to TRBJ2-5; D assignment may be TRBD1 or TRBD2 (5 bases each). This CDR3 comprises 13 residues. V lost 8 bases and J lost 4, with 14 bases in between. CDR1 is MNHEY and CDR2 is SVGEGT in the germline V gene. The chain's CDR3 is CASGTGKGETQYF. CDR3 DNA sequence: TGTGCCAGCGGGACGGGCAAGGGAGAGACCCAGTACTTC.

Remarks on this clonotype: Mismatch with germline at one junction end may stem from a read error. Here the CDR3 DNA reads TGCGCCACCCTGGACAAGCTGAACACCGGGGAGCTGTATTTT. It specifies CATLDKLNTGELYF. The gene calls are TRBV10-3 and TRBJ2-2; the D call may be TRBD1 or TRBD2 (5 bases each). CDR3 size: 14 residues. Germline V gene sequence: CDR1 ENHRY, CDR2 SYGVKD.

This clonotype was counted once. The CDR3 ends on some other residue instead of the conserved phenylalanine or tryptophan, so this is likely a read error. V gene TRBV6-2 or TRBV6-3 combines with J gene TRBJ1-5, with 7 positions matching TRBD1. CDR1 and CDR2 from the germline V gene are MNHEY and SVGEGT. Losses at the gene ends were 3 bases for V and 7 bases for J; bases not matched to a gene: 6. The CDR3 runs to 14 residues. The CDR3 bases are TGTGCCAGCAGTTATACGAGGGGGCAACAGCCCCAGCATTTA. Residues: CASSYTRGQQPQHL.

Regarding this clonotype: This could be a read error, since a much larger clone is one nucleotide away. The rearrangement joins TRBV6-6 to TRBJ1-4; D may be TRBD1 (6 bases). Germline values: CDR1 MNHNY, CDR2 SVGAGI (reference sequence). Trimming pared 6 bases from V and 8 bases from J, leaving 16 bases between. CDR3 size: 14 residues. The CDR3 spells CASSYRDTDEKLFF. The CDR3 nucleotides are TGTGCCAGCAGCTACAGGGACACGGACGAAAAACTGTTTTTT.

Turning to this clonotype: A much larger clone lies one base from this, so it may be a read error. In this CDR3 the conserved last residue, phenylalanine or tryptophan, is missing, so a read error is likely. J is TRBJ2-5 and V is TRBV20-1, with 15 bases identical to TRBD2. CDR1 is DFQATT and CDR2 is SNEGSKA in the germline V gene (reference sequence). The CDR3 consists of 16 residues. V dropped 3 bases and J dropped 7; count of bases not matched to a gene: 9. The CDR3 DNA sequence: TGCAGTGCTAGGCACCCGGGACTAGCGGGGGGCGTGACCCAGTACCTC. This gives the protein CSARHPGLAGGVTQYL.

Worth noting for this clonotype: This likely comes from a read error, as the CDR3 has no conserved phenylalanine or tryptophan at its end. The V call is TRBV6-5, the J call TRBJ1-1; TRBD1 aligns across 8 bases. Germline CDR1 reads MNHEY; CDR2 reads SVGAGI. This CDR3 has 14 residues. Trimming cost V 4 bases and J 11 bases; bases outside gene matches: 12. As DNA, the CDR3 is TGTGCCAGCAGTTCACAAAACGTACAGGGGGTGGCTTTCCTT. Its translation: CASSSQNVQGVAFL.

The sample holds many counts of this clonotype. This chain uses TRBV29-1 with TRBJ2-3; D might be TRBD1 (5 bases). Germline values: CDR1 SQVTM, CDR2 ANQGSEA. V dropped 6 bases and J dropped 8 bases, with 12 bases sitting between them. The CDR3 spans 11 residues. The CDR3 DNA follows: TGCAGCGTACAGGAGTCGGGTACGCAGTATTTT. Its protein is CSVQESGTQYF.

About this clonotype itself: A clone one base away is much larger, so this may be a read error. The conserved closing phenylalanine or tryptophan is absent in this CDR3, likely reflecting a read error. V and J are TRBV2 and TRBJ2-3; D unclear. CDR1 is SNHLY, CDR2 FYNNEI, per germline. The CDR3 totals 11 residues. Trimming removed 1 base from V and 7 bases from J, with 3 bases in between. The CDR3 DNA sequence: TGTGCCAGCAGTGAAGGATATACGCAGTATATT. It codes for CASSEGYTQYI.

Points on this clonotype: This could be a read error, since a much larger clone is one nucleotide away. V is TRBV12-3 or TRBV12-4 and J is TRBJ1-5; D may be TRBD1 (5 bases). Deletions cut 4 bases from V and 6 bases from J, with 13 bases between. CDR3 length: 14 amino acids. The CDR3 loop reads CASSSQQAVQPQHF. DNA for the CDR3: TGTGCCAGCAGTTCGCAACAGGCTGTTCAGCCCCAGCATTTT.

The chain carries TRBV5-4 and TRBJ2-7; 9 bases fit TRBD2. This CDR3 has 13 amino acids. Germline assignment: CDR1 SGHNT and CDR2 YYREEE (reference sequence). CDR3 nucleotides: TGTGCATGTCGCGGGGGGGCCTCCTACGAGCAGTACTTC. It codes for CACRGGASYEQYF.

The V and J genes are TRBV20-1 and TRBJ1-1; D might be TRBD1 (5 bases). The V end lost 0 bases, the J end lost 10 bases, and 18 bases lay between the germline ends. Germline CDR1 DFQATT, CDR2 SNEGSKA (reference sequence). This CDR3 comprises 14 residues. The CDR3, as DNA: TGCAGTGCTAGAGATCCCCGGGCTGGGGGTGGAGCTTTCTTT. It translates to CSARDPRAGGGAFF.

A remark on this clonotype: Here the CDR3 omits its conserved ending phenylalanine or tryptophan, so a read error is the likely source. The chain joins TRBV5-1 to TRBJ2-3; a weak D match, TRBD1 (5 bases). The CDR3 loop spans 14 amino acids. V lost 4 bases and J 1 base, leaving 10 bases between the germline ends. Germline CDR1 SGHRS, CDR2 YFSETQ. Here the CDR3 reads CASSRGHGTDTQYL. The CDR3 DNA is TGCGCCAGCAGCCGAGGACATGGCACAGATACGCAGTATTTA.

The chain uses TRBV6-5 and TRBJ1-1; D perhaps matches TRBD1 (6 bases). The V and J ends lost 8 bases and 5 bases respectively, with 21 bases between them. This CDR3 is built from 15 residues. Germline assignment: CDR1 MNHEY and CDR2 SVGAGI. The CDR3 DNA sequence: TGTGCCAGCGAGGGGGTGCGATCGATCGGGACTGAAGCTTTCTTT. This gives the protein CASEGVRSIGTEAFF.

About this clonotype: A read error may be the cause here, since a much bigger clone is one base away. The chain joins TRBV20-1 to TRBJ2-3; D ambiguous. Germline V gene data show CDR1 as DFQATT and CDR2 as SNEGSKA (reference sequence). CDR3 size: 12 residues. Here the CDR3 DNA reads TGCAGTGCTAGAGAGAGCATAGATACGCAGTATTTT. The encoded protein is CSARESIDTQYF.

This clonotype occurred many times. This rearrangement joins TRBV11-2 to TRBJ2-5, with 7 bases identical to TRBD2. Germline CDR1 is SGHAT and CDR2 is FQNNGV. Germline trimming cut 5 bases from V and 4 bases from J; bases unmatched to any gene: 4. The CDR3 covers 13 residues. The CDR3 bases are TGTGCCAGCAGCCGGCCGGGGGGAGAGACCCAGTACTTC. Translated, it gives CASSRPGGETQYF.

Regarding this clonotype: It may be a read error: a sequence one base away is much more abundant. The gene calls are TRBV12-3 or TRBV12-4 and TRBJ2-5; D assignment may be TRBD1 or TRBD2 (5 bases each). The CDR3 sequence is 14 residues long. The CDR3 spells CASNLGDAGETQYF. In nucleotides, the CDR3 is TGTGCCAGCAATTTAGGGGACGCGGGAGAGACCCAGTACTTC.

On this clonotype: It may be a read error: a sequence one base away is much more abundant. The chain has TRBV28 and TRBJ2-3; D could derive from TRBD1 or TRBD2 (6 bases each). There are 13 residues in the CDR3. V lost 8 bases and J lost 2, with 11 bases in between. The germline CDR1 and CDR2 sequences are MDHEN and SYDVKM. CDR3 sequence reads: CASRGQVTDTQYF. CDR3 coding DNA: TGTGCCAGCCGGGGGCAAGTCACAGATACGCAGTATTTT.

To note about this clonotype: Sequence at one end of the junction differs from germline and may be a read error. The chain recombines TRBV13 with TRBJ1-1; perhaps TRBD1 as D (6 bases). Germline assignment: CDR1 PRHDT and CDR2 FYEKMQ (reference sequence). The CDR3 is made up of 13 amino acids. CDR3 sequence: CTSSRDTGDEALF. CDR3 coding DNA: TGTACCAGCAGTCGGGACACCGGGGACGAAGCTCTCTTT. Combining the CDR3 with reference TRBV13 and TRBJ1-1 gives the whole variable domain AAGVIQSPRHLIKEKRETATLKCYPIPRHDTVYWYQQGPGQDPQFLISFYEKMQSDKGSIPDRFSAQQFSDYHSELNMSSLELGDSALYFCTSSRDTGDEALFGQGTRLTVV.

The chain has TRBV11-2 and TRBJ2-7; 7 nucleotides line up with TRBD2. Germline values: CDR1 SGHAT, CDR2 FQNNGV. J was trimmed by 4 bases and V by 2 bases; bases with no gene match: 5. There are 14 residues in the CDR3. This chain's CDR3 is CASSLKGLLYEQYF. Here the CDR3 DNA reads TGTGCCAGCAGCTTAAAGGGACTACTTTACGAGCAGTACTTC.

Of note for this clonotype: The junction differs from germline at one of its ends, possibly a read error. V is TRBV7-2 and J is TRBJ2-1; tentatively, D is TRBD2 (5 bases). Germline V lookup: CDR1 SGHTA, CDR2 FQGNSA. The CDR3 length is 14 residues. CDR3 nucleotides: TGTGCCTGCAGCCGTGAGCGGATCCCCAATGAGCAGTTCTTC. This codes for CACSRERIPNEQFF.

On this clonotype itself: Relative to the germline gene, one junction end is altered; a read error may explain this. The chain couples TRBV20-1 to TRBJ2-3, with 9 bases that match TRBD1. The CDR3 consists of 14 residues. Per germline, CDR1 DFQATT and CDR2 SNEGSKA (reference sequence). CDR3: CSLGQGPGTDTQYF. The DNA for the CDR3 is TGCAGTCTTGGACAGGGGCCCGGCACAGATACGCAATATTTT.

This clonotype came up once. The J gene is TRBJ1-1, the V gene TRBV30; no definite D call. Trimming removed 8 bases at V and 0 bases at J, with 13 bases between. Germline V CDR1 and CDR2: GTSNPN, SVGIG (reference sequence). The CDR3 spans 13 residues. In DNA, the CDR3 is TGTGCCGTGCTGGCGGATATGAACACTGAAGCTTTCTTT. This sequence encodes CAVLADMNTEAFF. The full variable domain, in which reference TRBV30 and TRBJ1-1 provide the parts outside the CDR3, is SQTIHQWPATLVQPVGSPLSLECTVEGTSNPNLYWYRQAAGRGLQLLFYSVGIGQISSEVPQNLSASRPQDRQFILSSKKLLLSDSGFYLCAVLADMNTEAFFGQGTRLTVV.

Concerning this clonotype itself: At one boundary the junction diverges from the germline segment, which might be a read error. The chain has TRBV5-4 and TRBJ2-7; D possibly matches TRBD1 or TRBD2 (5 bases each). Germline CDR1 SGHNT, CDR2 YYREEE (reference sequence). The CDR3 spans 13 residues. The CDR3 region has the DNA TGTGCCAGCAGCACGGGCCTTTGGGACGAGCAGTATTTC. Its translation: CASSTGLWDEQYF. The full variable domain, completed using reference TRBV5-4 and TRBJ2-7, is ETGVTQSPTHLIKTRGQQVTLRCSSQSGHNTVSWYQQALGQGPQFIFQYYREEENGRGNFPPRFSGLQFPNYSSELNVNALELDDSALYLCASSTGLWDEQYFGPGTRLTVT.

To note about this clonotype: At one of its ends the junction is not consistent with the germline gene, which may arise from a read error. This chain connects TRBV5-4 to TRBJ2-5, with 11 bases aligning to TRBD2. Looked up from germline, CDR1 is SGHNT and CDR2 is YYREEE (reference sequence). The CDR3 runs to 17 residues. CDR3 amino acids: CAGSLTKIAGGVKTQYF. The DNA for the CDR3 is TGTGCCGGCAGCTTAACCAAGATAGCGGGAGGGGTAAAGACCCAGTACTTC.

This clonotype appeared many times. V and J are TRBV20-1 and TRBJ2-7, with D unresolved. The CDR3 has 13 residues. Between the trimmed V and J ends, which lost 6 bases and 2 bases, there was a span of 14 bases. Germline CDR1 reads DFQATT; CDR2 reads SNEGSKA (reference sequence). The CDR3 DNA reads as TGCAGTGCCCTATCCGGTCCACCCTACGAGCAGTACTTC. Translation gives CSALSGPPYEQYF.

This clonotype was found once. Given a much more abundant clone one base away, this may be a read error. DNA of the CDR3: TGTGCTAGTCAGAGGGAAGGCAATCAGCCCCAGCATTTT. This translates into CASQREGNQPQHF. The chain employs TRBV12-5 and TRBJ1-5, with D unclear. Germline assignment: CDR1 LGHNT and CDR2 FRNRAP. V was pared by 8 bases and J by 2 bases, with 10 bases between. The CDR3 totals 13 residues.

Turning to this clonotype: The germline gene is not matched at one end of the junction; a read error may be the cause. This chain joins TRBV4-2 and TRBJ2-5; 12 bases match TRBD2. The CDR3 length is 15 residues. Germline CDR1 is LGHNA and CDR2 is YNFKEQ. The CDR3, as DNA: TGTGCAAGCAGCCAGACTAGCGGGGGCCAAGAGATCCAGTACTTC. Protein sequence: CASSQTSGGQEIQYF.

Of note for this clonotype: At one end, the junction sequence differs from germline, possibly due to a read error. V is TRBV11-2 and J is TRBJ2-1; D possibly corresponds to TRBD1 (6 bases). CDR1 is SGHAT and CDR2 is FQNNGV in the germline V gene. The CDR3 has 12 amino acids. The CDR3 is CVSSLEGDELFF. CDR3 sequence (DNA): TGTGTCAGCAGCTTAGAGGGGGATGAGCTGTTCTTC.